Listed below are T cell receptor beta chains from one sample, sequenced in a study of blood T cell repertoires in COVID-19. TCRdb keeps only in-frame clones here, not all; method: immunoSEQ multiplex PCR. This table holds some 200,000 clones, around 82% found once. The material sequenced was PBMCs or T cells enriched from blood (not recorded which). The source is a man aged 40-49 years who had recovered from COVID-19. Both conserved end residues are part of each CDR3. The D gene is left open where the match is weak. Clone size is shown for a subset of rows, as once, few, many or a class of expanded clone.

D: TRBD1; size: once; V: TRBV6-5; J: TRBJ1-2; CDR3: CASSSGTGIHYGYTF; DNA: TGTGCCAGCAGTTCCGGGACAGGAATACACTATGGCTACACCTTC
D: NA; size: NA; V: TRBV7-3; J: TRBJ2-1; CDR3: CASSFGNEQFF; DNA: TGTGCCAGCAGCTTCGGGAATGAGCAGTTCTTC
D: TRBD2; size: NA; V: TRBV28; J: TRBJ2-7; CDR3: CASSSPGLAGGPYEQYF; DNA: TGTGCCAGCAGTTCGCCGGGACTAGCGGGAGGGCCCTACGAGCAGTACTTC
D: TRBD2; size: NA; V: TRBV24-1; J: TRBJ2-3; CDR3: CATSDLTDSSGKDTQYF; DNA: TGTGCCACCAGTGATTTGACGGATTCTAGCGGGAAGGATACGCAGTATTTT
D: TRBD1; size: NA; V: TRBV5-6; J: TRBJ1-2; CDR3: CASSYSSRQGHGYTF; DNA: TGTGCCAGCAGCTATAGCTCTCGACAGGGGCACGGCTACACCTTC
D: NA; size: NA; V: TRBV28; J: TRBJ1-5; CDR3: CASSQTVSQPQHF; DNA: TGTGCCAGCAGCCAAACAGTGTCTCAGCCCCAGCATTTT
D: NA; size: NA; V: TRBV7-2; J: TRBJ2-2; CDR3: CASSLAWAQNTGELFF; DNA: TGTGCCAGCAGTCTAGCATGGGCCCAGAACACCGGGGAGCTGTTTTTT
D: TRBD2; size: NA; V: TRBV5-1; J: TRBJ2-7; CDR3: CASSVRGGGLYEQYF; DNA: TGCGCCAGCAGCGTTCGTGGGGGAGGGCTCTACGAGCAGTACTTC
D: TRBD1; size: NA; V: TRBV5-4; J: TRBJ2-5; CDR3: CASSLGQGIGSGTQYF; DNA: TGTGCCAGCAGCTTGGGACAGGGGATCGGTTCGGGGACCCAGTACTTC
D: NA; size: NA; V: TRBV19; J: TRBJ1-2; CDR3: CAGIYGYTF; DNA: TGTGCCGGCATCTATGGCTACACCTTC
D: NA; size: NA; V: TRBV6-5; J: TRBJ1-2; CDR3: CASSGPRGGVGGYTF; DNA: TGTGCCAGCAGCGGGCCCCGGGGGGGCGTCGGAGGCTACACCTTC
D: NA; size: NA; V: TRBV5-1; J: TRBJ1-1; CDR3: CASTTPGNTEAFF; DNA: TGCGCCAGCACCACTCCAGGGAACACTGAAGCTTTCTTT
D: NA; size: NA; V: TRBV15; J: TRBJ1-2; CDR3: CATSRDRATYYGYTF; DNA: TGTGCCACCAGCAGAGATCGAGCCACTTACTATGGCTACACCTTC
D: NA; size: NA; V: TRBV28; J: TRBJ1-2; CDR3: CASSLLPRDYGYTF; DNA: TGTGCCAGCAGTTTATTACCCAGGGATTATGGCTACACCTTC
D: NA; size: NA; V: TRBV6-2/TRBV6-3; J: TRBJ1-1; CDR3: CASSRRGENTEAFF; DNA: TGTGCCAGCAGTCGCCGGGGGGAAAACACTGAAGCTTTCTTT
D: TRBD2; size: few; V: TRBV5-4; J: TRBJ2-5; CDR3: CASSLDRLAGATQYF; DNA: TGTGCCAGCAGCTTGGATCGACTAGCGGGGGCCACCCAGTACTTC
D: TRBD2; size: NA; V: TRBV13; J: TRBJ2-7; CDR3: CASNQGLAGAGWQYF; DNA: TGTGCCAGCAACCAAGGACTAGCGGGAGCAGGTTGGCAGTACTTC
D: NA; size: NA; V: TRBV11-3; J: TRBJ2-2; CDR3: CASSPVGVYGTGELFF; DNA: TGTGCCAGCAGCCCGGTCGGGGTGTATGGCACCGGGGAGCTGTTTTTT
D: NA; size: NA; V: TRBV7-6; J: TRBJ1-4; CDR3: CASSAYSGTSATNEKLFF; DNA: TGTGCCAGCAGCGCATATTCCGGGACATCTGCAACTAATGAAAAACTGTTTTTT
D: TRBD1; size: NA; V: TRBV5-1; J: TRBJ1-2; CDR3: CASSTGTGSNYGYTF; DNA: TGCGCCAGCAGCACCGGGACAGGGTCAAACTATGGCTACACCTTC
D: TRBD1; size: NA; V: TRBV5-6; J: TRBJ1-2; CDR3: CASSLVGRGSGYTF; DNA: TGTGCCAGCAGCTTGGTGGGCAGGGGGAGTGGCTACACCTTC
D: NA; size: NA; V: TRBV30; J: TRBJ2-1; CDR3: CAWSVLAYNEQFF; DNA: TGTGCCTGGAGTGTCTTGGCATACAATGAGCAGTTCTTC
D: TRBD2; size: once; V: TRBV4-2; J: TRBJ2-3; CDR3: CASSARAEPGLGGDTQYF; DNA: TGTGCCAGCAGCGCAAGGGCTGAACCGGGACTAGGCGGAGATACGCAGTATTTT
D: TRBD1; size: NA; V: TRBV7-2; J: TRBJ2-5; CDR3: CASGPGTGQETQYF; DNA: TGTGCCAGCGGGCCCGGGACAGGGCAAGAGACCCAGTACTTC
D: NA; size: once; V: TRBV5-1; J: TRBJ2-5; CDR3: CASRPQQVETQYF; DNA: TGCGCCAGCAGGCCCCAACAGGTTGAGACCCAGTACTTC
D: NA; size: NA; V: TRBV5-1; J: TRBJ1-1; CDR3: CASSLARGNTEAFF; DNA: TGCGCCAGCAGCTTGGCGCGGGGGAACACTGAAGCTTTCTTT
D: TRBD1; size: NA; V: TRBV7-2; J: TRBJ1-2; CDR3: CASSLWGQGAYGYTF; DNA: TGTGCCAGCAGCTTATGGGGACAGGGGGCCTACGGCTACACCTTC
D: NA; size: NA; V: TRBV9; J: TRBJ2-3; CDR3: CASSSGISSDTQYF; DNA: TGTGCCAGCAGCTCAGGCATTTCCTCGGATACGCAGTATTTT
D: NA; size: NA; V: TRBV27; J: TRBJ1-1; CDR3: CASTEAGETEAFF; DNA: TGTGCCAGCACCGAGGCGGGGGAAACTGAAGCTTTCTTT
D: TRBD2; size: once; V: TRBV3-1/TRBV3-2; J: TRBJ2-3; CDR3: CASSPGGLAGVSDTQYF; DNA: TGTGCCAGCAGTCCTGGTGGACTAGCGGGAGTTAGCGATACGCAGTATTTT
D: NA; size: few; V: TRBV27; J: TRBJ2-3; CDR3: CASSSWGSGWTQYF; DNA: TGTGCCAGCAGTTCCTGGGGATCAGGGTGGACGCAGTATTTT
D: TRBD1; size: few; V: TRBV5-4; J: TRBJ1-1; CDR3: CASSSGQQLEAFF; DNA: TGTGCCAGCAGTTCGGGACAGCAACTTGAAGCTTTCTTT
D: NA; size: NA; V: TRBV28; J: TRBJ1-2; CDR3: CASSLVREVAGYTF; DNA: TGTGCCAGCAGTTTGGTCAGGGAGGTCGCGGGCTACACCTTC
D: NA; size: NA; V: TRBV28; J: TRBJ1-1; CDR3: CASNEQGYTEAFF; DNA: TGTGCCAGCAATGAACAGGGTTACACTGAAGCTTTCTTT
D: NA; size: NA; V: TRBV7-3; J: TRBJ2-2; CDR3: CASSQVRGGELFF; DNA: TGTGCCAGCAGCCAAGTGCGGGGCGGGGAGCTGTTTTTT
D: NA; size: NA; V: TRBV6-6; J: TRBJ1-4; CDR3: CASSYPREATNEKLFF; DNA: TGTGCCAGCAGTTACCCTCGGGAGGCAACTAATGAAAAACTGTTTTTT
D: TRBD2; size: NA; V: TRBV19; J: TRBJ2-3; CDR3: CASSTLAGGWTDTQYF; DNA: TGTGCCAGTAGTACTTTAGCGGGAGGGTGGACAGATACGCAGTATTTT
D: NA; size: NA; V: TRBV30; J: TRBJ2-5; CDR3: CAWSLGGQKTQYF; DNA: TGTGCCTGGAGTCTCGGAGGCCAGAAGACCCAGTACTTC
D: NA; size: NA; V: TRBV29-1; J: TRBJ1-2; CDR3: CSVVLPVYGYTF; DNA: TGCAGCGTCGTCCTACCGGTCTATGGCTACACCTTC
D: TRBD1; size: NA; V: TRBV24-1; J: TRBJ2-1; CDR3: CATSDLQSDRGINEQFF; DNA: TGTGCCACCAGTGATTTGCAATCGGACAGGGGGATCAATGAGCAGTTCTTC
D: NA; size: NA; V: TRBV5-1; J: TRBJ1-2; CDR3: CASSLRQALGSGYTF; DNA: TGCGCCAGCAGCTTGAGGCAGGCACTCGGGAGCGGCTACACCTTC
D: NA; size: NA; V: TRBV5-1; J: TRBJ1-6; CDR3: CASSLGDGDSPLHF; DNA: TGCGCCAGCAGCTTGGGTGATGGAGATTCACCCCTCCACTTT
D: NA; size: NA; V: TRBV30; J: TRBJ1-2; CDR3: CAWSVPGIYTF; DNA: TGTGCCTGGAGTGTACCGGGTATCTACACCTTC
D: NA; size: NA; V: TRBV28; J: TRBJ1-4; CDR3: CASSLGPSNEKLFF; DNA: TGTGCCAGCAGTTTGGGGCCGTCTAATGAAAAACTGTTTTTT
D: NA; size: NA; V: TRBV6-5; J: TRBJ1-1; CDR3: CASSHREGSEAFF; DNA: TGTGCCAGCAGCCACAGGGAGGGGAGTGAAGCTTTCTTT
D: TRBD1; size: NA; V: TRBV7-2; J: TRBJ1-3; CDR3: CASSGDSPLSGNTIYF; DNA: TGTGCCAGCAGCGGGGACAGCCCTCTCTCTGGAAACACCATATATTTT
D: TRBD2; size: NA; V: TRBV7-6; J: TRBJ2-1; CDR3: CASSEGLAGTYNEQFF; DNA: TGTGCCAGCAGCGAAGGACTAGCGGGAACTTACAATGAGCAGTTCTTC
D: TRBD2; size: NA; V: TRBV28; J: TRBJ2-7; CDR3: CASSLWPSGSYEQYF; DNA: TGTGCCAGCAGTTTATGGCCTAGCGGTTCCTACGAGCAGTACTTC
D: TRBD1; size: NA; V: TRBV6-4; J: TRBJ1-5; CDR3: CASTKSRDRGYQPQHF; DNA: TGTGCCAGCACCAAATCCCGGGACAGGGGGTATCAGCCCCAGCATTTT
D: NA; size: NA; V: TRBV27; J: TRBJ1-5; CDR3: CASSPSGYNQPQHF; DNA: TGTGCCAGCAGTCCATCGGGGTACAATCAGCCCCAGCATTTT
D: TRBD1; size: NA; V: TRBV28; J: TRBJ2-7; CDR3: CASSAGTVTGEQYF; DNA: TGTGCCAGCAGTGCCGGGACAGTAACAGGGGAGCAGTACTTC
D: NA; size: NA; V: TRBV5-1; J: TRBJ2-5; CDR3: CASSLSSTQETQYF; DNA: TGCGCCAGCAGCTTGTCGAGTACCCAAGAGACCCAGTACTTC
D: TRBD2; size: NA; V: TRBV9; J: TRBJ2-2; CDR3: CASSPRTSGATGELFF; DNA: TGTGCCAGCAGCCCAAGGACTAGCGGGGCCACCGGGGAGCTGTTTTTT
D: NA; size: NA; V: TRBV4-2; J: TRBJ1-2; CDR3: CASSQDVWEGANYGYTF; DNA: TGTGCCAGCAGCCAAGATGTCTGGGAGGGAGCTAACTATGGCTACACCTTC
D: NA; size: few; V: TRBV3-1/TRBV3-2; J: TRBJ1-2; CDR3: CASSPEGPYGYTF; DNA: TGTGCCAGCAGCCCGGAGGGGCCCTATGGCTACACCTTC
D: TRBD1; size: once; V: TRBV28; J: TRBJ1-6; CDR3: CASSPAGQGANSPLHF; DNA: TGTGCCAGCAGCCCCGCGGGACAGGGGGCTAATTCACCCCTCCACTTT
D: NA; size: NA; V: TRBV27; J: TRBJ2-7; CDR3: CASSLNAGTVPYEQYF; DNA: TGTGCCAGCAGTTTAAACGCCGGGACTGTGCCCTACGAGCAGTACTTC
D: NA; size: NA; V: TRBV6-1; J: TRBJ2-5; CDR3: CASSDVAAPPSQETQYF; DNA: TGTGCCAGCAGTGATGTAGCGGCTCCTCCCTCTCAAGAGACCCAGTACTTC
D: TRBD1; size: NA; V: TRBV5-4; J: TRBJ1-1; CDR3: CASSLGTANTEAFF; DNA: TGTGCCAGCAGCTTAGGGACAGCGAACACTGAAGCTTTCTTT
D: TRBD2; size: NA; V: TRBV24-1; J: TRBJ2-1; CDR3: CATSDSTGTSGRVTYNEQFF; DNA: TGTGCCACCAGTGATTCGACTGGGACTAGCGGGAGGGTAACGTACAATGAGCAGTTCTTC